The 2 T cell receptor beta chains reported below all come from one sample, sequenced in a study of blood T cell repertoires in COVID-19. The protocol was immunoSEQ multiplex PCR, while the TCRdb copy is restricted to in-frame clones and leaves out a portion. Altogether over 200,000 clones are present, 80% being singletons, with the ten largest covering around 5.4%. The sequenced sample was peripheral blood. The receptors were gathered from a human donor in a cohort sampled during active COVID-19.

This sequence joins TRBV6-2 or TRBV6-3 and TRBJ1-5, with D perhaps TRBD1 (6 bases). From germline, CDR1 is MNHEY and CDR2 SVGEGT. V was shortened by 2 bases and J by 6 bases, with 14 bases between the two germline ends. The CDR3 runs to 15 residues. The CDR3, as DNA: TGTGCCAGCAGTTACAAGGGGGGGAGCGCTCAGCCCCAGCATTTT. The encoded protein is CASSYKGGSAQPQHF.

This sequence joins TRBV7-3 and TRBJ1-4, with D perhaps matching TRBD1 (5 bases). Between the trimmed V and J ends, which lost 5 bases and 8 bases, there was a span of 15 bases. There are 14 residues in the CDR3. CDR1 is SGHTA and CDR2 is FQGTGA in the germline V gene. The CDR3 protein is CASSRGGEGEKLFF. The CDR3, as DNA: TGTGCCAGCAGCCGCGGTGGGGAGGGGGAAAAACTGTTTTTT.